Detailed here is one T cell receptor beta chain. It has no known antigen specificity. Base qualities are not provided; no much larger clone lies one nucleotide away. The library was obtained by the immunoSEQ multiplex PCR assay. What TCRdb holds here is the immuneACCESS table cut down to in-frame rearrangements. Part of the clones is not present; checked against another copy, under half of the missing clones reflect an unresolved V gene, and the others are unexplained. The sample data list about 96,000 clones, and 80% to 95% of these were observed just once. The top ten constitute approximately 8% of the sample. This sample is drawn from a study of control samples from healthy donors and cancer patients (dated by TCRdb to between 2020 and 2021). The CDR3 spans 14 residues, from the cysteine through the phenylalanine. The retained sequence is limited to the CDR3, 42 bases, with the frame set at the first base. From a lookup of the germline V gene, CDR1 and CDR2 are SQVTM and ANQGSEA. The germline ends are 14 bases apart after V is trimmed by 5 bases and J by 0 bases.

The sample taken for sequencing was blood. Here the chain combines TRBV29-1 and TRBJ2-7; a confident D gene designation cannot be given. This TCR was recovered from a man in his late teens or twenties in good health. The DNA sequence is given as TGCAGCGTTTCTCCGGCAGAGGTCTCCTACGAGCAGTACTTC. Its translation is CSVSPAEVSYEQYF.